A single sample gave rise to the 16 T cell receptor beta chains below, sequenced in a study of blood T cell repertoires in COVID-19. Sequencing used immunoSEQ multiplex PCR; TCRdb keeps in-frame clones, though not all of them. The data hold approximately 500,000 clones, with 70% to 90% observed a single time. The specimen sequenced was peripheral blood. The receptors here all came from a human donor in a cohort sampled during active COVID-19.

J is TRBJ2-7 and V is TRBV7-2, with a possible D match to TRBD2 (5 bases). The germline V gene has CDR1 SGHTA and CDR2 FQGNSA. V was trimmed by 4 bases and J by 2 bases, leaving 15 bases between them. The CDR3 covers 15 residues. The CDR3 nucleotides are TGTGCCAGCAGCTGGGCCTTAGCGCACCCCTACGAGCAGTACTTC. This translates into CASSWALAHPYEQYF.

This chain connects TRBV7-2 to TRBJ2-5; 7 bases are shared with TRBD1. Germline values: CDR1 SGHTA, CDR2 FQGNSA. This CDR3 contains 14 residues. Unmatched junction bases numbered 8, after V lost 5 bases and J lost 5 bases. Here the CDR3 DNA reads TGTGCCAGCAGCGGGCGACAGGGTATGGAGACCCAGTACTTC. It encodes CASSGRQGMETQYF.

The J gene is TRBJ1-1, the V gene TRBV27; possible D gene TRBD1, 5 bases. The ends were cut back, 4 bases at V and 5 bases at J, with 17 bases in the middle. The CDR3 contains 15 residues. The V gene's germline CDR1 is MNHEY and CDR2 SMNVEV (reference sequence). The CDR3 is CASSSAGGVRTEAFF. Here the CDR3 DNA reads TGTGCCAGCAGTTCCGCCGGGGGGGTTAGGACTGAAGCTTTCTTT.

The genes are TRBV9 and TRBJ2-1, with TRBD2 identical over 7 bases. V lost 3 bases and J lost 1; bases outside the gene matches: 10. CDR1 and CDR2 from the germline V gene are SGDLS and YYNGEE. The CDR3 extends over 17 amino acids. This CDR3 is CASSAGGGVRSYNEQFF. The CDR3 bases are TGTGCCAGCAGCGCCGGCGGGGGAGTTAGGTCCTACAATGAGCAGTTCTTC.

The CDR3 DNA reads as TGTGCCTGGAGTTCTGGACAGCTAATTGGCTACACCTTC. This encodes CAWSSGQLIGYTF. The V gene is TRBV30, the J gene TRBJ1-2; D is possibly TRBD1 (6 bases). The CDR3 covers 13 residues. Between the trimmed V and J ends, which lost 2 bases and 7 bases, there was a span of 14 bases. Germline CDR1 reads GTSNPN; CDR2 reads SVGIG (reference sequence).

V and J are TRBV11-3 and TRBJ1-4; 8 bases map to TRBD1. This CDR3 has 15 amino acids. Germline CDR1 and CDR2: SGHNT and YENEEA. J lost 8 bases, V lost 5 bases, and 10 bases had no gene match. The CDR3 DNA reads TGTGCCAGCAGCGACAGCAGGGGGCAGGGGGAAAAACTGTTTTTT. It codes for CASSDSRGQGEKLFF.

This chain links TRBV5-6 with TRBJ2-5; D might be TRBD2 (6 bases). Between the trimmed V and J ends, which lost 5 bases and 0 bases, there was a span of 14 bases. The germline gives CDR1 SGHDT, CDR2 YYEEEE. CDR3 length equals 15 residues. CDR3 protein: CASSITSSYQETQYF. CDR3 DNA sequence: TGTGCCAGCAGTATTACTAGCTCTTACCAAGAGACCCAGTACTTC.

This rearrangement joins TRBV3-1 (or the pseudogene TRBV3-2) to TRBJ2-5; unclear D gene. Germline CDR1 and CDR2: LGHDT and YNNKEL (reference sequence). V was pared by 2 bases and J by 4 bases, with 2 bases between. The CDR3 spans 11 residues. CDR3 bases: TGTGCCAGCAGCCAACGAGAGACCCAGTACTTC. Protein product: CASSQRETQYF.

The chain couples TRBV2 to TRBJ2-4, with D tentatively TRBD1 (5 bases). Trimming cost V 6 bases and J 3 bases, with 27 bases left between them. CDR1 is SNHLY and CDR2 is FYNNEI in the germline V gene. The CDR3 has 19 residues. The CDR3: CASRDTLVGNKEGKNIQYF. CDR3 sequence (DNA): TGTGCCAGCAGGGACACCCTCGTGGGGAACAAGGAAGGCAAAAACATTCAGTACTTC.

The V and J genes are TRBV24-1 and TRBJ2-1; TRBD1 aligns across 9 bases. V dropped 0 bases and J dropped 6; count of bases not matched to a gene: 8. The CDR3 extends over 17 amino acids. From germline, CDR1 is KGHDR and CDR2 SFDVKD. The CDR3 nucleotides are TGTGCCACCAGTGATTTGGGGGGGACAGGGTCTGCCAATGAGCAGTTCTTC. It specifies CATSDLGGTGSANEQFF.

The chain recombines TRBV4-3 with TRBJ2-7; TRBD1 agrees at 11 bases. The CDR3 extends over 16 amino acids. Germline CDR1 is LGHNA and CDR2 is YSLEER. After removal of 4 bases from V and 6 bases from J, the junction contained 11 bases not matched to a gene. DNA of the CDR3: TGCGCCAGCAGCCCCCTCGACCGGGACAGGGGGGTCGAGCAGTACTTC. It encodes CASSPLDRDRGVEQYF.

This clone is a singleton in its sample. CDR3 sequence: CASSVGQPGGNEQFF. The CDR3 DNA reads TGTGCCAGCAGTGTGGGACAGCCAGGGGGGAATGAGCAGTTCTTC. The chain joins TRBV2 to TRBJ2-1, with D tentatively TRBD1 (7 bases). V dropped 4 bases and J dropped 7 bases, with 17 bases sitting between them. The CDR3 has 15 amino acids. Germline values: CDR1 SNHLY, CDR2 FYNNEI.

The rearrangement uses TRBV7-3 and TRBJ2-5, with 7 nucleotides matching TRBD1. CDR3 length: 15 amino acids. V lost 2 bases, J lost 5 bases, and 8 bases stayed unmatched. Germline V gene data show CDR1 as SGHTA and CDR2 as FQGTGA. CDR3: CASSLLALQGETQYF. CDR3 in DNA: TGTGCCAGCAGCTTATTGGCCCTACAGGGGGAGACCCAGTACTTC. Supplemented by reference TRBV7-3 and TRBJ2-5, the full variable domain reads GAGVSQTPSNKVTEKGKYVELRCDPISGHTALYWYRQSLGQGPEFLIYFQGTGAADDSGLPNDRFFAVRPEGSVSTLKIQRTERGDSAVYLCASSLLALQGETQYFGPGTRLLVL.

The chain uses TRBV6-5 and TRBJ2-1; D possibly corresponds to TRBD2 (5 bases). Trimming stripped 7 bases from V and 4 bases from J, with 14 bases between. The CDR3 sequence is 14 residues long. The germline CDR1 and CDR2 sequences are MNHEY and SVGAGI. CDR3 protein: CASTLAGEYNEQFF. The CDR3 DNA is TGTGCCAGCACCTTAGCCGGGGAATACAATGAGCAGTTCTTC.

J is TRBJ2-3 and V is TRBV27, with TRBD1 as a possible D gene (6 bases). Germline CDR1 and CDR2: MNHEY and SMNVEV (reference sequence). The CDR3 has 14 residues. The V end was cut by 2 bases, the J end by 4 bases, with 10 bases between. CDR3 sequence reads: CASSLTHRADTQYF. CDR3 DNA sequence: TGTGCCAGCAGTTTAACCCACAGGGCAGATACGCAGTATTTT.

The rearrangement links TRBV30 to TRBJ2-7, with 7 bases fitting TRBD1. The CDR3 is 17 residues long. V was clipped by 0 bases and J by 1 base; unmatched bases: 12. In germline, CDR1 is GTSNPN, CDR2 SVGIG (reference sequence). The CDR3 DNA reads TGTGCCTGGAGTGTACTCCCTCGGACAGGCCGATCCTACGAGCAGTACTTC. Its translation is CAWSVLPRTGRSYEQYF.